This T cell receptor beta chain was sequenced during a study of T cell changes during pregnancy in multiple sclerosis. Profiled with immunoSEQ multiplex PCR; TCRdb holds only in-frame clones, not every one. Here the sample spans 50,000 or so clones, approximately 92% being singletons. Germline V CDR1 and CDR2: LNHDA, SQIVND (reference sequence). The ends lost 3 bases at V and 2 bases at J; junction bases unmatched: 8. This CDR3 has 16 amino acids. The sequence derives from a female donor with multiple sclerosis, enrolled in a pregnancy study. Sample: CD4+ T cells from peripheral blood mononuclear cells, taken after pregnancy. The chain links TRBV19 to TRBJ2-3, with 7 bases that match TRBD2. In DNA, the CDR3 is TGTGCCAGTAGTATGTTTCTAGCGGCGTCCACAGATACGCAGTATTTT. Translating it yields CASSMFLAASTDTQYF.